Listed below are T cell receptor beta chains from one sample, sequenced in a study of blood T cell repertoires in COVID-19. TCRdb's table, derived via immunoSEQ multiplex PCR, lists solely in-frame clones and lacks some. This sample has 350,000 or so clones, with about nine tenths found just once. Material: PBMCs or T cells enriched from blood (not recorded which). These receptors were taken from a woman aged 30 to 39 who had been exposed to COVID-19. The CDR3 runs from the conserved cysteine through the conserved F or W. D genes are given only for firm matches. Rows may omit the clone size; those that give it use once, few, many or a size class.

D	size	V	J	DNA	CDR3
TRBD1	.	TRBV7-8	TRBJ2-3	TGTGCCAGCAGTTTAAGGGGACAGAACACAGATACGCAGTATTTT	CASSLRGQNTDTQYF
.	.	TRBV5-1	TRBJ1-1	TGCGCCAGCAGCTTGGCCCCCACAGGCCTGGGAGCTTTCTTT	CASSLAPTGLGAFF
.	.	TRBV5-1	TRBJ1-5	TGCGCCAGCAGCGCTACAGGAAACCCTAATCAGCCCCAGCATTTT	CASSATGNPNQPQHF
TRBD1	.	TRBV30	TRBJ1-1	TGTGCCTGGAGTCTCCCGGGACAGGGGGCACGTGGAGCTTTCTTT	CAWSLPGQGARGAFF
.	.	TRBV19	TRBJ1-4	TGTGCCAGTAGTACCAAGATATTGTTCGGTGAAAAACTGTTTTTT	CASSTKILFGEKLFF
.	.	TRBV5-1	TRBJ2-5	TGCGCCAGCAGCTTGGTTGGGACATTAATCCAAGAGACCCAGTACTTC	CASSLVGTLIQETQYF
TRBD1	.	TRBV30	TRBJ1-2	TGTGCCTGGAGCCGACAGGGGAGCTACACCTTC	CAWSRQGSYTF
TRBD2	.	TRBV27	TRBJ2-7	TGTGCCAGCAGTCTAGCGGGAGGACGCTACGAGCAGTACTTC	CASSLAGGRYEQYF
TRBD1	.	TRBV7-9	TRBJ1-3	TGTGCCAGCAGCCGGCTTCGGGCAGGGGGGTTTTCTGGAAACACCATATATTTT	CASSRLRAGGFSGNTIYF
TRBD1	.	TRBV6-5	TRBJ2-1	TGTGCCAGCAGTTACCGTTCCGGGACAGCTGGTCCGTGGTTCTTC	CASSYRSGTAGPWFF
TRBD2	once	TRBV30	TRBJ2-7	TGTGCCTGGAGCCTAGGACTAGTCAGCTACGAGCAGTACTTC	CAWSLGLVSYEQYF
TRBD1	.	TRBV29-1	TRBJ1-2	TGCAGCGTTGTATTCCAGGGGGCGTGGGGCTACACCTTC	CSVVFQGAWGYTF
TRBD1	.	TRBV28	TRBJ2-7	TGTGCCAGCAGTTACAGGGGGCATTCCTACGAGCAGTACTTC	CASSYRGHSYEQYF
TRBD2	.	TRBV3-1/TRBV3-2	TRBJ2-5	TGTGCCAGCAGCCAAGATACGGGGGGGTGGGAGACCCAGTACTTC	CASSQDTGGWETQYF
.	.	TRBV20-1	TRBJ1-2	TGCAGTGCTAGTTCGGGGAGAGCTAACTATGGCTACACCTTC	CSASSGRANYGYTF
.	.	TRBV7-9	TRBJ2-7	TGTGCCAGCAGCTTAGATCAGGGTTCCTACGAGCAGTACTTC	CASSLDQGSYEQYF
TRBD1	.	TRBV6-5	TRBJ2-2	TGTGCCAGCCAGGGGACAGAGAACACCGGGGAGCTGTTTTTT	CASQGTENTGELFF
.	.	TRBV14	TRBJ1-5	TGTGCCAGCAGCCCGCCGGGGTTTAATCAGCCCCAGCATTTT	CASSPPGFNQPQHF
TRBD1	.	TRBV15	TRBJ1-3	TGTGCCACCAGCAGAGATCGGGGACAGGGTTTTGGAAACACCATATATTTT	CATSRDRGQGFGNTIYF
TRBD2	.	TRBV5-1	TRBJ2-5	TGCGCCAGCCGGACTAGCGGGAGTATAGAGACCCAGTACTTC	CASRTSGSIETQYF
.	.	TRBV3-1/TRBV3-2	TRBJ1-1	TGTGCCAGCAGCCAAGCTGACACCGCGAACACTGAAGCTTTCTTT	CASSQADTANTEAFF
TRBD1	.	TRBV5-1	TRBJ1-4	TGCGCCAGCAGCTCGACAGGGGGTGATGAAAAACTGTTTTTT	CASSSTGGDEKLFF
TRBD1	.	TRBV27	TRBJ1-1	TGTGCCAGCACGGACAGGGGGAACACTGAAGCTTTCTTT	CASTDRGNTEAFF
TRBD1	.	TRBV18	TRBJ2-7	TGTGCCAGCTCACCACGGGAGACAGGGTGGTACGAGCAGTACTTC	CASSPRETGWYEQYF
TRBD2	.	TRBV6-5	TRBJ2-7	TGTGCCAGCAAACTAGCGGGAGGACTATACGAGCAGTACTTC	CASKLAGGLYEQYF
TRBD1	.	TRBV12-5	TRBJ2-1	TGTGCTAGTGGTAGGGACAGGGGACTTCTCAATGAGCAGTTCTTC	CASGRDRGLLNEQFF
TRBD1	few	TRBV15	TRBJ2-7	TGTGCCACCAGCAGCGCTACAGGGGGCGAATACGAGCAGTACTTC	CATSSATGGEYEQYF
.	.	TRBV4-1	TRBJ1-3	TGCGCCAGCAGCCAGGAATCTGGACAGCGCCCCTCTGGAAACACCATATATTTT	CASSQESGQRPSGNTIYF
TRBD2	.	TRBV14	TRBJ2-1	TGTGCCAGCCAAGCGGGAGGGGGAAATGAGCAGTTCTTC	CASQAGGGNEQFF
.	.	TRBV2	TRBJ2-3	TGTGCCAGCACCGGCACGGAACTAGTAGACGACCGTTTT	CASTGTELVDDRF
TRBD2	.	TRBV29-1	TRBJ2-1	TGCAGCGTTGCTTCCCGGGGCGGGAGCGGGGGTGAGCAGTTCTTC	CSVASRGGSGGEQFF
TRBD2	.	TRBV30	TRBJ2-1	TGTGCCGGTACCGGGACTAGGAGGTTGGGTGAGCAGTTCTTC	CAGTGTRRLGEQFF
.	.	TRBV5-4	TRBJ2-7	TGTGCCAGCAGCTTCAAGACAGACTCCTACGAGCAGTACTTC	CASSFKTDSYEQYF
TRBD2	.	TRBV30	TRBJ2-1	TGTGCCTGGAGTGGGCCGGGACTAGCGGGAGGCTACAGCTCCTACAATGAGCAGTTCTTC	CAWSGPGLAGGYSSYNEQFF
.	.	TRBV19	TRBJ1-2	TGTGCCACCGGGGACACCAATAACTATGGCTACACCTTC	CATGDTNNYGYTF
.	.	TRBV13	TRBJ1-5	TGTGCCAGCAGCTTAGGGAGGTCGGGGGGAAATCAGCCCCAGCATTTT	CASSLGRSGGNQPQHF
TRBD2	.	TRBV9	TRBJ2-7	TGTGCCAGCAGCGCCCCTTCACTAGCGGGAGGATCCGCCTACGAGCAGTACTTC	CASSAPSLAGGSAYEQYF
.	.	TRBV10-2	TRBJ2-1	TGCGCCAGCAGTGAACGGGTCGAAGGCAATGAGCAGTTCTTC	CASSERVEGNEQFF
TRBD1	.	TRBV7-2	TRBJ2-5	TGTGCCAGCAGCTTAGGGCCGGGACAGGGGCAAGAGACCCAGTACTTC	CASSLGPGQGQETQYF
.	.	TRBV15	TRBJ1-2	TGTGCCACCAGCAGAGATTACTCGGACTATGGCTACACCTTC	CATSRDYSDYGYTF
TRBD1	.	TRBV7-9	TRBJ1-5	TGTGCCAGCAGCAAGGGGGCAGGGGGAGATCAGCCCCAGCATTTT	CASSKGAGGDQPQHF
.	.	TRBV10-3	TRBJ1-4	TGTGCCATCAGTAGGGACTTCGGTTCAACTAATGAAAAACTGTTTTTT	CAISRDFGSTNEKLFF